A selection of T cell receptor beta chains follows, all from one sample in a study of PD-1 blockade in classical Hodgkin lymphoma. Profiled with immunoSEQ multiplex PCR; TCRdb holds only in-frame clones, not every one. Counted here are tens of thousands of clones, 78% occurring once; the ten biggest clones make up less than 10%. This material consisted of peripheral blood mononuclear cells (PBMCs), taken before the fourth cycle of nivolumab. Every receptor here comes from a human donor with classical Hodgkin lymphoma. Each CDR3 is given with its conserved first and last residue. Rows give clone size only sometimes, using once, few, many, or a class for an expanded clone.

TRBJ2-2 NA TRBV30 CAWNRQGIGELFF
TRBJ2-2 NA TRBV11-2 CASSLFRGGGTGELFF
TRBJ1-6 once TRBV21-1 CASSKEAEDF
TRBJ2-7 NA TRBV10-3 CAISMKPSGGSHEQYF
NA NA TRBV4-1 CASSQDPVKGRYEQYF
TRBJ2-7 NA TRBV18 CASSPGETVSYEQYF
TRBJ1-1 NA TRBV9 CASSGATGAAFF
TRBJ2-7 few TRBV7-9 CASSLSAYEQYF
TRBJ2-1 NA TRBV10-3 CAISPSGAYNEQFF
TRBJ2-7 NA TRBV29-1 CSVAKSRHWALNEQYF
TRBJ2-4 NA TRBV29-1 CSASPGRFGNIQYF
TRBJ1-1 NA TRBV6-5 CASSYTRGWGNTEAFF
TRBJ2-4 NA TRBV30 CAWNPSGRALNIQYF
TRBJ1-1 few TRBV4-2 CASSLPDREAFF
TRBJ2-5 many TRBV5-1 CASSLEAVETQYF
TRBJ2-7 NA TRBV7-3 CASSSSGGPGYEQYF
TRBJ2-3 few TRBV19 CASSIDHSGTDTQYF
TRBJ2-2 NA TRBV7-9 CASSSTGFGGELFF
TRBJ2-7 NA TRBV6-6 CASSYPRGASYEQYF
TRBJ1-4 NA TRBV10-3 CAISESVAGSGKLFF
TRBJ2-7 NA TRBV27 CASSWQGTAYEQYF
TRBJ1-4 few TRBV19 CASSVEGAVASEKLFF
TRBJ1-1 NA TRBV19 CASSSPTEVTEAFF
TRBJ1-4 NA TRBV9 CASSVSWGYDEKLFF
TRBJ1-4 NA TRBV6-6 CASSYSAGSNEKLFF
TRBJ2-7 NA TRBV13 CASSTRGASYEQYF
TRBJ2-2 NA TRBV28 CASLDRGGTGELFF
TRBJ1-1 NA TRBV7-9 CASSPRRGKNTEAFF
TRBJ1-5 once TRBV7-9 CASSLGSNNQPQHF
TRBJ2-7 NA TRBV9 CASSVGVSPAYEQYF
TRBJ1-6 NA TRBV29-1 CSVEGTALNPTFRSYNSPLHF
TRBJ2-1 NA TRBV9 CASSVGAYSYNEQFF
TRBJ1-1 NA TRBV29-1 CSVNPGRGYTEAFF
TRBJ2-7 NA TRBV18 CASSPTGFSRYEQYF
TRBJ1-1 NA TRBV10-3 CAISESIGKNTEAFF
TRBJ1-1 NA TRBV7-2 CASSSYRVEAFF
TRBJ1-5 NA TRBV28 CASSRGLGNQPQHF
TRBJ2-3 NA TRBV9 CASSGTRLSTDTQYF
TRBJ2-3 NA TRBV7-9 CASSPNTDTQYF
TRBJ1-2 NA TRBV6-5 CASSYAGAGYGYTF
TRBJ1-2 NA TRBV18 CASSNPVSYGYTF
TRBJ2-1 few TRBV9 CASSVGGPERDEQFF
TRBJ2-1 NA TRBV28 CASSFTGLYNEQFF
TRBJ1-3 NA TRBV6-5 CASSSGAATSGNTIYF
TRBJ1-6 once TRBV19 CASSTPFSGGRSSYNSPLHF
TRBJ2-5 NA TRBV9 CASSDRAGSEETQYF
TRBJ1-2 NA TRBV7-6 CASSLAGTVYGYTF
TRBJ2-3 NA TRBV4-3 CASSQKAADTQYF
TRBJ1-1 few TRBV5-8 CASSLVAGVTEAFF
TRBJ2-5 NA TRBV28 CASSGRPRGTQYF
TRBJ2-1 NA TRBV5-4 CASSLGQANPYNEQFF
TRBJ2-1 NA TRBV27 CASSLKGQPIYEQFF
TRBJ1-2 NA TRBV7-3 CASSLGPGNYGYTF
TRBJ2-5 NA TRBV5-5 CASSTRTSGGTETQYF
TRBJ1-2 NA TRBV19 CASSGGYRYGGYTF
TRBJ2-1 NA TRBV9 CASSVGLAGASNEQFF
TRBJ2-1 few TRBV10-3 CAISDLLATNEQFF
TRBJ1-2 many TRBV30 CAWSRGGENGYTF
TRBJ1-1 NA TRBV5-4 CASSLEGKAFF
TRBJ2-2 NA TRBV6-6 CASSYSGQFGELFF